This TCR beta chain was retrieved from a study of control samples from healthy donors and cancer patients. Profiled with immunoSEQ multiplex PCR; TCRdb holds only in-frame clones, not every one. Counted here are tens of thousands of clones, roughly 92% occurring once; the ten biggest clones make up 0.92%. V lost 4 bases and J lost 0; bases outside the gene matches: 9. Germline V gives CDR1 MNHEY, CDR2 SMNVEV (reference sequence). This CDR3 is built from 19 residues. The rearrangement uses TRBV27 and TRBJ2-1, with TRBD2 matching over 13 bases. The origin of this receptor is a woman in her twenties or thirties in good health. Material: blood. DNA of the CDR3: TGTGCCAGCAGTTCACCGGGACTAGCGGGACAAACCTCCTACAATGAGCAGTTCTTC. Its translation is CASSSPGLAGQTSYNEQFF.